One T cell receptor (beta chain) is described in this entry. Its antigen remains unknown. These data originate in a study of Tregs in tolerant kidney transplant recipients. Study background: The nonmyeloablative bone marrow transplants came from related graft donors, with transient mixed chimerism. Study-wide points: Nucleotide sequences could not be compared across some patients' samples due to primer changes. Findings come from small patient numbers and require larger validation.

Libraries were prepared by immunoSEQ multiplex PCR; TCRdb keeps only in-frame clonotypes and omits some of them. The sample has 60,000 to 70,000 clones; roughly 92% are singletons. Germline V gives CDR1 MNHEY, CDR2 SMNVEV (reference sequence). Trimming cost V 7 bases and J 2 bases; bases outside gene matches: 7. This CDR3 is 14 amino acids long. Thawed PBMCs were FACS-sorted into unstimulated CD4+CD25+CD127- regulatory T cells, CD4+CD25- non-regulatory cells, CD4 and CD8 cells. The chain has TRBV27 and TRBJ2-7; 8 bases match TRBD1. The specimen was CD8+ T cells from blood, collected before the transplant. The receptor was isolated from a human donor who received a combined kidney and bone marrow transplant. CDR3 in amino acids: CASTLGTGPYEQYF. The CDR3, as DNA: TGTGCCAGCACCCTCGGGACAGGCCCCTACGAGCAGTACTTC.